Following are 17 T cell receptor beta chains from one sample sequenced in a study of blood T cell repertoires in COVID-19. TCRdb's copy holds only in-frame clones and misses some; the assay was immunoSEQ multiplex PCR. The sample lists about 58,000 clones; more than 60% were seen once. Input material: peripheral blood. The receptors here all came from a human donor in a cohort sampled during active COVID-19.

CDR3 sequence: CASSPDRRVGRDGTEAFF. CDR3 DNA sequence: TGTGCCAGCTCACCGGACAGGCGAGTAGGAAGAGATGGCACTGAAGCTTTCTTT. The chain joins TRBV18 to TRBJ1-1; 7 bases are a match to TRBD1. Germline assignment: CDR1 KGHSH and CDR2 LQKENI. The CDR3 runs 18 residues. J lost 4 bases, V lost 3 bases, and 17 bases had no gene match.

This chain links TRBV27 with TRBJ1-5; a weak D match, TRBD1 (5 bases). This CDR3 is built from 14 residues. Trimming shortened V by 3 bases and J by 6 bases, and 12 bases separated the two germline ends. Germline CDR1 is MNHEY and CDR2 is SMNVEV (reference sequence). The CDR3 bases are TGTGCCAGCAGTTTTGGGCAGGGTGGTCAGCCCCAGCATTTT. This translates into CASSFGQGGQPQHF.

This clone has just one count. This rearrangement joins TRBV6-6 to TRBJ1-4, with TRBD1 matching 11 bases. CDR3 length equals 15 residues. Germline V gives CDR1 MNHNY, CDR2 SVGAGI (reference sequence). Germline trimming cut 3 bases from V and 8 bases from J; bases unmatched to any gene: 5. The CDR3 sequence: CASSYGWDRGEKLFF. CDR3 nucleotide sequence: TGTGCCAGCAGTTATGGCTGGGACAGGGGGGAAAAACTGTTTTTT.

This chain connects TRBV19 to TRBJ1-5; D gene unclear. V was trimmed by 4 bases and J by 0 bases, leaving 13 bases between them. The CDR3 is 16 amino acids. Germline V gives CDR1 LNHDA, CDR2 SQIVND (reference sequence). The CDR3 protein is CASSKTDYYSNQPQHF. The CDR3 bases are TGTGCCAGTAGTAAGACGGACTATTATAGCAATCAGCCCCAGCATTTT.

This clone has a handful of counts. The rearrangement links TRBV7-2 to TRBJ1-5; D not resolved. Per the germline V gene, CDR1 is SGHTA and CDR2 is FQGNSA. The V and J ends lost 2 bases and 1 base respectively, with 3 bases between them. This CDR3 comprises 13 residues. In DNA, the CDR3 is TGTGCCAGCAGCTTATTAAGCAATCAGCCCCAGCATTTT. Translated: CASSLLSNQPQHF.

This chain uses TRBV15 with TRBJ1-6, with D possibly being TRBD1 (5 bases). V was pared by 5 bases and J by 8 bases, with 25 bases between. CDR1 is LNHNV and CDR2 is YYDKDF in the germline V gene (reference sequence). CDR3 length: 18 amino acids. CDR3 in DNA: TGTGCCACCAGCCCCCCGGTCTACGGGAGGGGAATGCATTCACCCCTCCACTTT. It yields the protein CATSPPVYGRGMHSPLHF.

CDR3 region: CASSLRPPRGGPYEQYF. Here the CDR3 DNA reads TGTGCCAGCAGCTTAAGGCCCCCCCGCGGGGGCCCATACGAGCAGTACTTC. V is TRBV7-3 and J is TRBJ2-7; weak D call: TRBD2 (7 bases). There are 17 residues in the CDR3. Germline V CDR1 and CDR2: SGHTA, FQGTGA. V was cut by 1 base and J by 4 bases, with 20 bases left in between.

The rearrangement joins TRBV5-1 to TRBJ2-5; D unresolved. With 1 base removed from V and 7 bases from J, the gap between germline ends came to 14 bases. The germline V gene encodes CDR1 SGHRS and CDR2 YFSETQ. The length of the CDR3 is 14 residues. The chain's CDR3 is CASSLLTGPATQYF. The CDR3 DNA reads as TGCGCCAGCAGCTTGTTAACGGGTCCGGCGACCCAGTACTTC.

The rearrangement joins TRBV7-2 to TRBJ2-2; 15 positions match TRBD2. This CDR3 spans 19 amino acids. Germline V gene lookup returns CDR1 SGHTA and CDR2 FQGNSA. The J segment lost 3 bases and the V segment lost 2 bases, leaving 7 bases of the junction unmatched. The DNA of the CDR3 is TGTGCCAGCAGCTTACGGACTAGCGGGAGGGCCGGATACACCGGGGAGCTGTTTTTT. This gives the protein CASSLRTSGRAGYTGELFF.

The chain carries TRBV5-4 and TRBJ1-2; TRBD1 agrees at 8 bases. Germline V gene lookup returns CDR1 SGHNT and CDR2 YYREEE (reference sequence). The CDR3 consists of 14 residues. V was clipped by 5 bases and J by 2 bases; unmatched bases: 5. The CDR3 here is CASSLTGANYGYTF. The CDR3 nucleotides are TGTGCCAGCAGTCTGACAGGGGCGAACTATGGCTACACCTTC.

This clone appeared once. The chain carries TRBV6-5 and TRBJ1-2; TRBD1 matches 9 bases. Germline trimming cut 5 bases from V and 5 bases from J; bases unmatched to any gene: 9. Germline V lookup: CDR1 MNHEY, CDR2 SVGAGI. This CDR3 contains 15 residues. The CDR3 nucleotides read TGTGCCAGCAGTCCCCGGGACAGGGCCACTTATGGCTACACCTTC. This gives the protein CASSPRDRATYGYTF.

CDR3 sequence (DNA): TGTGCCAGCAGCTTAGAGGGACAGGGTTTTTTTCAGCCCCAGCATTTT. Translated: CASSLEGQGFFQPQHF. The chain recombines TRBV7-8 with TRBJ1-5; TRBD1 matches at 9 bases. Unmatched junction bases numbered 7, after V lost 1 base and J lost 6 bases. Per germline, CDR1 SGHVS and CDR2 FQNEAQ. The CDR3 is made up of 16 amino acids.

The chain joins TRBV19 to TRBJ1-5, with 7 positions matching TRBD1. The CDR3 sequence is 15 residues long. Germline CDR1 reads LNHDA; CDR2 reads SQIVND (reference sequence). V dropped 6 bases and J dropped 4; count of bases not matched to a gene: 9. CDR3 in amino acids: CASSTRQGNNQPQHF. Written as DNA, the CDR3 is TGTGCCAGTAGCACGAGACAGGGAAATAATCAGCCCCAGCATTTT.

The chain links TRBV19 to TRBJ1-1; 7 positions agree with TRBD1. CDR1 is LNHDA and CDR2 is SQIVND in the germline V gene (reference sequence). Germline trimming cut 7 bases from V and 0 bases from J; bases unmatched to any gene: 8. The CDR3 has 15 residues. In DNA form, the CDR3 reads TGTGCCAGTAAAACCGTAGGGGGCATGAACACTGAAGCTTTCTTT. This gives the protein CASKTVGGMNTEAFF.

V usage is TRBV27 and J usage is TRBJ1-2; no reliable D call. The CDR3 extends over 14 amino acids. V was pared by 3 bases and J by 3 bases, with 11 bases between. From germline, CDR1 is MNHEY and CDR2 SMNVEV (reference sequence). The CDR3 region is CASSFTPEDYGYTF. Here the CDR3 DNA reads TGTGCCAGCAGTTTTACCCCCGAGGACTATGGCTACACCTTC.

The CDR3, as DNA: TGTGCCAGCTCACCACCGGGACAGGGAAATGAAAAACTGTTTTTT. Encoded protein: CASSPPGQGNEKLFF. The J gene is TRBJ1-4, the V gene TRBV18; 9 nucleotides match TRBD1. CDR1 is KGHSH and CDR2 is LQKENI in the germline V gene. Trimming took 0 bases from V and 5 from J; bases not matched to a gene: 1. The CDR3 runs to 15 residues.

The J gene is TRBJ2-7, the V gene TRBV19; TRBD1 matches at 7 bases. The CDR3 contains 14 residues. Per germline, CDR1 LNHDA and CDR2 SQIVND (reference sequence). The V and J ends lost 6 bases and 3 bases, in that order; junction bases with no gene match: 8. CDR3 sequence: CASSLGQADYEQYF. In DNA, the CDR3 is TGTGCCAGTAGCCTCGGACAGGCCGACTACGAGCAGTACTTC.